The sequence of this T cell receptor beta chain was determined in a study of pediatric ulcerative colitis (dated by TCRdb to between 2018 and 2020). Regarding the complete study: Nine newly diagnosed, treatment-naive pediatric ulcerative colitis patients and a few non-IBD control children each provided paired blood and rectal samples.

Using the immunoSEQ TRB Survey service, rearranged CDR3 beta regions were amplified from genomic DNA with multiplex V and J primers. To keep sequencing depth equal across samples, survey-level depth of up to 500,000 reads per sample was applied. The libraries were purified and pooled, then sequenced using Illumina technology. From the authors' description of their analysis: Productive clonality, sample overlap, pairwise scatters, CDR3 beta length, V/D/J gene usage and productiveness were all assessed with the immunoSEQ online tools. Calculated diversity was defined as the number of unique rearrangements divided by total templates times 100, and Shannon and Simpson indices were additionally computed. For principal component analysis, Z-score normalized data were analyzed with the R prcomp function and the ggbiplot package. Morisita's index was used to quantify blood-rectal clonal overlap within each subject. In its TCRdb copy, this immuneACCESS table keeps in-frame sequences only and misses some clones. Where compared with another copy, unresolved V genes explain less than half of these, and the others have no known cause. From that table come the V and J calls and clone size; the DNA was used to work out D and trimming. This sample gives 55,000 to 70,000 clones in total; 87% of them show up just once. The ten biggest clones cover about 1.5% of the sample.

A note on this clone: Its antigen is not yet known. Nothing much larger sits one base from this clone, and base qualities are not available.

In controls, colonoscopy was performed for suspected IBD, macroscopically and histologically normal endoscopy was observed, and no IBD diagnosis was made within the following year. Blood was sampled at the time of the colonoscopy. The Wizard kit (Promega) was used to extract genomic DNA from both blood and intestinal samples. What the work shows at the level of the full study, not this receptor alone: Significantly higher autologous blood-rectal clonal overlap was found in ulcerative colitis patients than in controls, which suggested increased T cell trafficking to inflamed tissue. With only a handful of individuals, the healthy control group was small. A couple of rectal CDR3 clonotypes were found in every ulcerative colitis patient but in no control. Features of the rectal repertoire distinguished controls, mild-moderate colitis patients and acute severe colitis patients, and in acute severe colitis, rectal diversity was reduced because of clonal expansions. Because repertoires were derived from total lymphocyte DNA, patterns in rare subsets such as regulatory T cells may not have been reflected. For technical reasons, blood samples from two patients gave substantially fewer templates, and these samples were excluded from the blood-rectal overlap analysis.

Sequencing was done on a sample of blood. The sequence was obtained from a boy under 18 who was a control in a study of pediatric ulcerative colitis.

The CDR3 protein is CASSSGRGSYNEQFF. The DNA sequence is as follows: TGTGCCAGCAGCTCCGGACGAGGATCCTACAATGAGCAGTTCTTC. The V and J segments used are TRBV7-3 and TRBJ2-1; the D gene lacks a confident call. CDR1 and CDR2 (SGHTA, FQGTGA) derive from the germline V gene. Taken from cysteine to phenylalanine, the CDR3 has 15 residues. Only CDR3 DNA is held: 45 bases, read in frame from base 1. V and J lose 4 bases and 1 base, and a span of 11 bases separates them.